The 11 T cell receptor beta chains below were found in one sample sequenced in a study of identical twins. In TCRdb, the 5' RACE reads were re-called with MiXCR into one record per CDR3 protein. The sample consists of nearly 900,000 distinct CDR3 sequences, approximately 13% of them appearing once. The same sample was also used in a study of yellow fever vaccine responses in identical twins.

The sample taken for sequencing was PBMCs. These receptors were taken from a woman aged 18-30 years in good health.

The chain uses TRBV7-9 and TRBJ2-3; 7 bases line up with TRBD1. V was pared by 5 bases and J by 7 bases, with 3 bases of the junction left unmatched. This CDR3 region has 12 residues. The germline CDR1 and CDR2 sequences are SEHNR and FQNEAQ (reference sequence). CDR3 nucleotide sequence: TGTGCCAGCAGCGCACAGGGGTATACGCAGTATTTT. Its translation: CASSAQGYTQYF.

V and J are TRBV7-9 and TRBJ2-2, with D perhaps TRBD2 (5 bases). Per germline, CDR1 SEHNR and CDR2 FQNEAQ (reference sequence). This CDR3 contains 11 residues. Trimming pared 7 bases from V and 7 bases from J, leaving 7 bases between. The CDR3 DNA reads as TGTGCCAGCACTAGCTTCGGGGAGCTGTTTTTT. Amino acids: CASTSFGELFF. Full variable domain (missing parts from reference TRBV7-9 and TRBJ2-2): DTGVSQNPRHKITKRGQNVTFRCDPISEHNRLYWYRQTLGQGPEFLTYFQNEAQLEKSRLLSDRFSAERPKGSFSTLEIQRTEQGDSAMYLCASTSFGELFFGEGSRLTVL.

This clonotype was observed at least ten times. DNA of the CDR3: TGCAGTGCTAGGTGGCCGGGGGGGAACACTGAAGCTTTCTTT. It translates to CSARWPGGNTEAFF. The chain carries TRBV20-1 and TRBJ1-1; TRBD1 is a possible D gene (5 bases). CDR3 length: 14 residues. V lost 3 bases and J 1 base, leaving 12 bases between the germline ends. The germline V gene encodes CDR1 DFQATT and CDR2 SNEGSKA (reference sequence).

V is TRBV20-1 and J is TRBJ2-3, with D uncertain. Germline loops: CDR1 DFQATT, CDR2 SNEGSKA (reference sequence). This CDR3 region has 12 residues. V gave up 4 bases and J gave up 3 bases, with 8 bases separating them. CDR3 nucleotides: TGCAGTGCTATAAAAAAAACAGATACGCAGTATTTT. Translation gives CSAIKKTDTQYF.

A few counts support this clonotype. V usage is TRBV2 and J usage is TRBJ2-1; 8 bases are a match to TRBD2. Germline CDR1 SNHLY, CDR2 FYNNEI. The CDR3 is 13 residues long. After removal of 7 bases from V and 6 bases from J, the junction contained 5 bases not matched to a gene. The CDR3 DNA is TGTGCCAGCACCCCCCTAGCGGGCAATGAGCAGTTCTTC. It yields the protein CASTPLAGNEQFF.

This clonotype was seen a handful of times. V gene TRBV12-3 or TRBV12-4 combines with J gene TRBJ2-1, with TRBD2 matching 12 bases. Trimming removed 5 bases from V and 6 bases from J; junction bases left unmatched: 8. This CDR3 is 16 amino acids long. CDR3 coding DNA: TGTGCCAGCAGTCCCCTCCTAGCGGGGGGGCCCAATGAGCAGTTCTTC. Translated, it gives CASSPLLAGGPNEQFF.

There are many counts of this clonotype. The V gene is TRBV6-5, the J gene TRBJ2-2; D unresolved. Germline CDR1 MNHEY, CDR2 SVGAGI. CDR3 length: 15 residues. V dropped 0 bases and J dropped 2 bases, with 7 bases sitting between them. The CDR3 sequence is CASSYSSGNTGELFF. The DNA for the CDR3 is TGTGCCAGCAGTTACTCTTCGGGTAACACCGGGGAGCTGTTTTTT.

The chain uses TRBV5-1 and TRBJ2-5, with 7 bases that match TRBD2. Germline values: CDR1 SGHRS, CDR2 YFSETQ. The junction had 1 base not matched to a gene; V was cut back by 6 bases and J by 2 bases. This CDR3 has 12 residues. The CDR3 DNA reads TGCGCCAGCAAAGCGGGACAAGAGACCCAGTACTTC. Translated, it gives CASKAGQETQYF. The full variable domain, in which reference TRBV5-1 and TRBJ2-5 provide the parts outside the CDR3, is KAGVTQTPRYLIKTRGQQVTLSCSPISGHRSVSWYQQTPGQGLQFLFEYFSETQRNKGNFPGRFSGRQFSNSRSEMNVSTLELGDSALYLCASKAGQETQYFGPGTRLLVL.

This clonotype was observed a few times. This sequence joins TRBV28 and TRBJ2-7, with a possible D match to TRBD1 (5 bases). CDR1 is MDHEN and CDR2 is SYDVKM in the germline V gene. The CDR3 has 14 residues. V was cut by 1 base and J by 7 bases, with 14 bases left in between. CDR3 sequence (DNA): TGTGCCAGCAGTTTATTCGGGCAGGGTGAGGAGCAGTACGTC. This encodes CASSLFGQGEEQYV.

A few counts support this clonotype. The rearrangement joins TRBV6-5 to TRBJ2-5; 14 bases are shared with TRBD2. This CDR3 has 16 residues. Per the germline V gene, CDR1 is MNHEY and CDR2 is SVGAGI. The V gene end was trimmed by 4 bases and the J gene end by 5 bases; junction bases not matched to a gene: 6. The CDR3 DNA follows: TGTGCCAGCAGTTTTGGACTAGCGGGAGGCGGTGAGACCCAGTACTTC. Amino acid sequence: CASSFGLAGGGETQYF.

The gene calls are TRBV12-3 or TRBV12-4 and TRBJ1-5; 10 bases are a match to TRBD1. The CDR3 spans 16 residues. Trimming removed 5 bases from V and 0 bases from J; junction bases left unmatched: 4. The CDR3 bases are TGTGCCAGCAGTCCCGGGACAGGGGATAGCAATCAGCCCCAGCATTTT. It encodes CASSPGTGDSNQPQHF.